The next 5 T cell receptor beta chains were all read from a single sample in a study of lymphopenia after photon versus proton radiotherapy. Clones were read by immunoSEQ multiplex PCR, and TCRdb kept only the in-frame ones, dropping some. The sample yields roughly 30,000 clones, nearly 95% seen once. This specimen consisted of peripheral blood, obtained from a patient treated with photon-based radiotherapy. The receptors come from a woman between 45 and 60 years old with cholangiocarcinoma.

The gene calls are TRBV30 and TRBJ2-7; 12 bases line up with TRBD1. This CDR3 contains 14 residues. The V segment lost 3 bases and the J segment 4 bases; nucleotides outside the gene matches: 4. Germline V lookup: CDR1 GTSNPN, CDR2 SVGIG (reference sequence). In DNA, the CDR3 is TGTGCCTGGAGCTGGGGACAGGGGGCTTACGAGCAGTACTTC. It codes for CAWSWGQGAYEQYF.

The chain joins TRBV30 to TRBJ2-7; 10 bases map to TRBD1. CDR1 is GTSNPN and CDR2 is SVGIG in the germline V gene (reference sequence). The junction had 5 bases not matched to a gene; V was cut back by 2 bases and J by 4 bases. The CDR3 extends over 14 amino acids. The CDR3 coding sequence is TGTGCCTGGAGTCCCGGGACAGGGGTGTACGAGCAGTACTTC. Protein product: CAWSPGTGVYEQYF.

The CDR3 DNA sequence: TGTGCCTACCAGGAGTATAATTCACCCCTCCACTTT. Translating it yields CAYQEYNSPLHF. This chain uses TRBV30 with TRBJ1-6; D not certain. Germline V gene lookup returns CDR1 GTSNPN and CDR2 SVGIG (reference sequence). This CDR3 comprises 12 residues. Trimming removed 7 bases from V and 4 bases from J, with 8 bases in between.

The chain has TRBV10-3 and TRBJ2-1, with 13 nucleotides matching TRBD2. The trim removed 4 bases at V and 7 bases at J, leaving 7 bases unmatched. The germline gives CDR1 ENHRY, CDR2 SYGVKD. The CDR3 spans 16 residues. The CDR3 loop reads CAISATSGGIRNEQFF. Here the CDR3 DNA reads TGTGCCATCAGTGCGACTAGCGGGGGGATTAGAAATGAGCAGTTCTTC.

The chain has TRBV14 and TRBJ2-1; perhaps TRBD2 as D (7 bases). Per the germline V gene, CDR1 is SGHDN and CDR2 is FVKESK. The CDR3 length is 14 residues. V lost 4 bases to trimming and J lost 9 bases, with 16 bases between them. This chain's CDR3 is CASSRSQGRGEQFF. The CDR3 DNA follows: TGTGCCAGCAGCCGCAGCCAGGGGAGGGGTGAGCAGTTCTTC.